This T cell receptor beta chain was observed in a study of control samples from healthy donors and cancer patients. TCRdb's table, derived via immunoSEQ multiplex PCR, lists solely in-frame clones and lacks some. Of 60,000 to 65,000 clones detected, approximately 85% appear once; the ten largest clones hold roughly 5.1%. The CDR3 is 16 amino acids. Per the germline V gene, CDR1 is SNHLY and CDR2 is FYNNEI. The ends were cut back, 7 bases at V and 4 bases at J, with 19 bases in the middle. The sequencing sample was made of blood. The V gene is TRBV2, the J gene TRBJ2-2; TRBD2 is a possible D gene (6 bases). This sequence originates from a man aged 40-50 years in good health. CDR3 loop: CASTADGGVGTGELFF. The CDR3 nucleotides are TGTGCCAGCACCGCGGATGGAGGGGTAGGCACCGGGGAGCTGTTTTTT.